This is a list of T cell receptor beta chains from one sample in a study of cytomegalovirus exposure and HLA in healthy donors. Clones were read by immunoSEQ multiplex PCR, and TCRdb kept only the in-frame ones, dropping some. The sample has some 200,000 clones, more than 80% seen once. The sample comprised PBMCs. Every receptor here comes from a woman in her forties or fifties in good health and CMV-seropositive. Each CDR3 is given with its conserved first and last residue. Fields, in order: D gene, J gene, clone size, V gene, CDR3 protein, CDR3 DNA. The D gene is left open where the match is weak. Only some rows state a clone size, as once, few, many or a class for expanded clones.

d_gene: .; j_gene: TRBJ1-2; abundance: .; v_gene: TRBV30; CDR3aa: CAWTRRGAQIGYTF; CDR3nt: TGTGCCTGGACACGCAGGGGAGCCCAGATTGGCTACACCTTC
d_gene: .; j_gene: TRBJ1-2; abundance: .; v_gene: TRBV28; CDR3aa: CASSLLGANYGYTF; CDR3nt: TGTGCCAGCAGTTTATTAGGAGCTAACTATGGCTACACCTTC
d_gene: TRBD1; j_gene: TRBJ1-2; abundance: .; v_gene: TRBV4-1; CDR3aa: CASSQDRDRGYYGYTF; CDR3nt: TGCGCCAGCAGCCAAGATAGGGACAGGGGGTACTATGGCTACACCTTC
d_gene: TRBD1; j_gene: TRBJ1-5; abundance: few; v_gene: TRBV19; CDR3aa: CASMSRDRGDNGNQPQHF; CDR3nt: TGTGCCAGTATGTCGCGGGACAGGGGTGATAACGGCAATCAGCCCCAGCATTTT
d_gene: .; j_gene: TRBJ2-5; abundance: .; v_gene: TRBV6-5; CDR3aa: CASSPLQETQYF; CDR3nt: TGTGCCAGCAGCCCTCTTCAAGAGACCCAGTACTTC
d_gene: TRBD2; j_gene: TRBJ2-1; abundance: .; v_gene: TRBV7-3; CDR3aa: CASSLTSGGAANEQFF; CDR3nt: TGTGCCAGCAGCTTAACTAGCGGGGGGGCGGCCAATGAGCAGTTCTTC
d_gene: .; j_gene: TRBJ1-4; abundance: .; v_gene: TRBV7-2; CDR3aa: CASSFRSGTQGEKLFF; CDR3nt: TGTGCCAGCAGCTTTCGCTCCGGGACCCAGGGGGAAAAACTGTTTTTT
d_gene: .; j_gene: TRBJ2-6; abundance: .; v_gene: TRBV18; CDR3aa: CASSPKNSGANVLTF; CDR3nt: TGTGCCAGCTCACCTAAAAACTCTGGGGCCAACGTCCTGACTTTC
d_gene: .; j_gene: TRBJ1-2; abundance: .; v_gene: TRBV7-2; CDR3aa: CASSLVGGFYGYTF; CDR3nt: TGTGCCAGCAGCCTGGTCGGGGGGTTCTATGGCTACACCTTC
d_gene: .; j_gene: TRBJ2-7; abundance: .; v_gene: TRBV19; CDR3aa: CASSITGSNEQYF; CDR3nt: TGTGCCAGTAGTATCACAGGGAGTAACGAGCAGTACTTC
d_gene: TRBD2; j_gene: TRBJ2-3; abundance: .; v_gene: TRBV5-6; CDR3aa: CASSLDSSGGVLSWDTQYF; CDR3nt: TGTGCCAGCAGCTTGGATAGTAGCGGGGGGGTGCTTTCCTGGGATACGCAGTATTTT
d_gene: TRBD1; j_gene: TRBJ1-1; abundance: .; v_gene: TRBV28; CDR3aa: CASSIDRGGSTEAFF; CDR3nt: TGTGCCAGCAGTATCGACAGGGGTGGTAGTACTGAAGCCTTCTTT
d_gene: .; j_gene: TRBJ2-1; abundance: .; v_gene: TRBV28; CDR3aa: CASSLSYNEQFF; CDR3nt: TGTGCCAGCAGTTTGTCGTACAATGAGCAGTTCTTC
d_gene: .; j_gene: TRBJ2-5; abundance: .; v_gene: TRBV7-6; CDR3aa: CASSLEGQLQETQYF; CDR3nt: TGTGCCAGCAGCTTAGAGGGGCAGTTACAAGAGACCCAGTACTTC
d_gene: TRBD1; j_gene: TRBJ1-4; abundance: .; v_gene: TRBV5-6; CDR3aa: CASSFGTGDEKLFF; CDR3nt: TGTGCCAGCAGCTTCGGGACAGGGGATGAAAAACTGTTTTTT
d_gene: TRBD1; j_gene: TRBJ2-7; abundance: .; v_gene: TRBV10-1; CDR3aa: CASSRTGASYEQYF; CDR3nt: TGCGCCAGCAGTAGGACAGGGGCTTCCTACGAGCAGTACTTC
d_gene: .; j_gene: TRBJ2-5; abundance: once; v_gene: TRBV6-6; CDR3aa: CASSSSGETQYF; CDR3nt: TGTGCCAGCAGCTCCTCGGGGGAGACCCAGTACTTC
d_gene: TRBD2; j_gene: TRBJ2-1; abundance: .; v_gene: TRBV7-2; CDR3aa: CASSWTSGGYNEQFF; CDR3nt: TGTGCCAGCAGCTGGACTAGCGGGGGGTACAATGAGCAGTTCTTC
d_gene: TRBD1; j_gene: TRBJ2-7; abundance: .; v_gene: TRBV6-1; CDR3aa: CASSAQGQGNPYEQYF; CDR3nt: TGTGCCAGCAGTGCCCAAGGACAGGGAAACCCCTACGAGCAGTACTTC
d_gene: TRBD1; j_gene: TRBJ2-2; abundance: .; v_gene: TRBV18; CDR3aa: CASSQRTGGTGELFF; CDR3nt: TGTGCCAGCTCACAACGGACAGGCGGGACCGGGGAGCTGTTTTTT
d_gene: .; j_gene: TRBJ1-4; abundance: once; v_gene: TRBV2; CDR3aa: CASTPRDELFF; CDR3nt: TGTGCCAGCACCCCCAGGGATGAGCTGTTTTTT
d_gene: TRBD1; j_gene: TRBJ2-2; abundance: .; v_gene: TRBV7-9; CDR3aa: CASSYRGTNTGELFF; CDR3nt: TGTGCCAGCAGCTACAGGGGAACGAACACCGGGGAGCTGTTTTTT
d_gene: .; j_gene: TRBJ1-2; abundance: once; v_gene: TRBV7-9; CDR3aa: CSSQGQHYGYTF; CDR3nt: TGTTCCAGCCAAGGACAGCACTATGGCTACACCTTC
d_gene: .; j_gene: TRBJ1-2; abundance: .; v_gene: TRBV6-5; CDR3aa: CASSERPPGDTF; CDR3nt: TGTGCCAGCAGTGAACGCCCCCCGGGGGACACCTTC
d_gene: .; j_gene: TRBJ2-1; abundance: .; v_gene: TRBV2; CDR3aa: CASSLHRGSYNEQFF; CDR3nt: TGTGCCAGCAGTCTCCATCGGGGATCATACAATGAGCAGTTCTTC
d_gene: .; j_gene: TRBJ1-6; abundance: .; v_gene: TRBV18; CDR3aa: CASSLRIPGDNSPLHF; CDR3nt: TGTGCCAGCTCGCTTCGTATTCCGGGGGATAATTCACCCCTCCACTTT
d_gene: .; j_gene: TRBJ2-1; abundance: .; v_gene: TRBV6-5; CDR3aa: CASSPKSTQYNEQFF; CDR3nt: TGTGCCAGCAGCCCCAAGTCCACTCAATACAATGAGCAGTTCTTC
d_gene: TRBD1; j_gene: TRBJ2-7; abundance: .; v_gene: TRBV10-3; CDR3aa: CAISRGQGTHEQYF; CDR3nt: TGTGCCATCAGCCGCGGACAGGGCACCCACGAGCAGTACTTC
d_gene: TRBD1; j_gene: TRBJ1-4; abundance: .; v_gene: TRBV7-2; CDR3aa: CASSREGQGGVKLFF; CDR3nt: TGTGCCAGCAGCCGGGAGGGACAGGGAGGGGTAAAACTGTTTTTT
d_gene: TRBD1; j_gene: TRBJ1-2; abundance: .; v_gene: TRBV5-5; CDR3aa: CASSARDSPGYTF; CDR3nt: TGTGCCAGCAGCGCGCGGGACAGTCCGGGCTACACCTTC
d_gene: .; j_gene: TRBJ1-5; abundance: .; v_gene: TRBV7-9; CDR3aa: CASSLVTNTNQPQHF; CDR3nt: TGTGCCAGCAGCTTGGTTACCAACACCAATCAGCCCCAGCATTTT
d_gene: .; j_gene: TRBJ1-6; abundance: once; v_gene: TRBV30; CDR3aa: CAWSVDYSYNSPLHF; CDR3nt: TGTGCCTGGAGTGTAGACTACTCCTATAATTCACCCCTCCACTTT
d_gene: TRBD1; j_gene: TRBJ2-1; abundance: few; v_gene: TRBV6-5; CDR3aa: CASSYLTGVNEQFF; CDR3nt: TGTGCCAGCAGTTACCTCACAGGGGTGAATGAGCAGTTCTTC
d_gene: .; j_gene: TRBJ2-6; abundance: .; v_gene: TRBV10-2; CDR3aa: CASRSNDREVWANVLTF; CDR3nt: TGCGCCAGCAGAAGCAACGACAGGGAGGTCTGGGCCAACGTCCTGACTTTC
d_gene: .; j_gene: TRBJ1-5; abundance: .; v_gene: TRBV18; CDR3aa: CASSTQGDQPQHF; CDR3nt: TGTGCCAGCTCAACACAGGGAGATCAGCCCCAGCATTTT
d_gene: .; j_gene: TRBJ1-1; abundance: .; v_gene: TRBV28; CDR3aa: CASIGQYTEAFF; CDR3nt: TGTGCCAGCATTGGGCAGTACACTGAAGCTTTCTTT
d_gene: TRBD1; j_gene: TRBJ2-2; abundance: once; v_gene: TRBV30; CDR3aa: CAWSRGDRGLAGELFF; CDR3nt: TGTGCCTGGTCTAGGGGGGACAGGGGGCTCGCCGGGGAGCTGTTTTTT
d_gene: TRBD2; j_gene: TRBJ2-7; abundance: .; v_gene: TRBV4-1; CDR3aa: CASSQAFGTSGGEQYF; CDR3nt: TGCGCCAGCAGCCAAGCCTTCGGGACTAGTGGCGGCGAGCAGTACTTC
d_gene: .; j_gene: TRBJ1-1; abundance: .; v_gene: TRBV28; CDR3aa: CASSLNRDTEAFF; CDR3nt: TGTGCCAGCAGTTTAAACAGGGACACTGAAGCTTTCTTT
d_gene: .; j_gene: TRBJ2-7; abundance: .; v_gene: TRBV30; CDR3aa: CAWSVRGIGYEQYF; CDR3nt: TGTGCCTGGAGTGTACGGGGTATCGGCTACGAGCAGTACTTC
d_gene: .; j_gene: TRBJ2-5; abundance: .; v_gene: TRBV5-4; CDR3aa: CASSVDYQETQYF; CDR3nt: TGTGCCAGCAGCGTCGACTACCAAGAGACCCAGTACTTC
d_gene: TRBD2; j_gene: TRBJ2-3; abundance: .; v_gene: TRBV14; CDR3aa: CASSQDSGAVTDTQYF; CDR3nt: TGTGCCAGCAGCCAAGATAGCGGGGCGGTCACAGATACGCAGTATTTT
d_gene: .; j_gene: TRBJ1-2; abundance: .; v_gene: TRBV7-8; CDR3aa: CASSFTETGYTF; CDR3nt: TGTGCCAGCAGCTTCACGGAGACTGGCTACACCTTC
d_gene: TRBD2; j_gene: TRBJ2-3; abundance: .; v_gene: TRBV28; CDR3aa: CASPASGGAFTDTQYF; CDR3nt: TGTGCCAGCCCCGCCAGCGGGGGGGCCTTTACAGATACGCAGTATTTT
d_gene: .; j_gene: TRBJ2-5; abundance: .; v_gene: TRBV9; CDR3aa: CASSPRRGGETQYF; CDR3nt: TGTGCCAGCAGCCCCCGGCGGGGAGGAGAGACCCAGTACTTC
d_gene: TRBD1; j_gene: TRBJ1-2; abundance: .; v_gene: TRBV27; CDR3aa: CASSAGQGAQGYTF; CDR3nt: TGTGCCAGCAGTGCCGGACAGGGGGCGCAAGGCTACACCTTC
d_gene: .; j_gene: TRBJ1-5; abundance: .; v_gene: TRBV7-2; CDR3aa: CASSPVGFQPQHF; CDR3nt: TGTGCCAGCAGCCCGGTCGGGTTTCAGCCCCAGCATTTT
d_gene: .; j_gene: TRBJ2-3; abundance: .; v_gene: TRBV6-1; CDR3aa: CASSEGGGAGDTQYF; CDR3nt: TGTGCCAGCAGTGAAGGAGGTGGGGCAGGAGATACGCAGTATTTT
d_gene: TRBD1; j_gene: TRBJ1-1; abundance: .; v_gene: TRBV7-9; CDR3aa: CASSWDRADTEAFF; CDR3nt: TGTGCCAGCAGCTGGGACAGGGCTGACACTGAAGCTTTCTTT